This T cell receptor (beta chain) was sequenced for a study of monozygotic twins with inflammatory bowel disease. Findings and caveats of the study: Relative clonotype sharing with others was diminished in IBD patients versus healthy twins, particularly with disease activity. TCRbeta inverse Simpson diversity was decreased in IBD patients versus healthy co-twins. The study supported no single strong signal or clonotype linked to IBD.

With regard to this clonotype: The target antigen is unknown.

UMIs were attached via template switching, each with a 6-nucleotide sample barcode. TCRdb reprocessed the 5' RACE reads, with one entry per CDR3 protein and no DNA. This sample carries around 220,000 distinct CDR3 sequences, with less than 9% going to the ten biggest clones. Sequenced input: blood. The receptor comes from a human donor with ulcerative colitis or Crohn's disease, or a healthy co-twin of an affected twin (not recorded which).

This chain's CDR3 is CASSPRDPSRLPGDTQYF. This chain uses TRBV5-1 with TRBJ2-3; the TCRdb D gene call, TRBD2, has no DNA to confirm it. Germline lookup yields CDR1 SGHRS and CDR2 YFSETQ. CDR3 length: 18 residues.